The 14 T cell receptor beta chains presented below share a single source sample, sequenced in a study of technical replicates of blood from several donors (dated by TCRdb to about 2017). The library was produced with the immunoSEQ multiplex PCR assay. Here the immuneACCESS table is served through TCRdb, limited to in-frame sequences with V and J called. Missing clones are a known gap in these copies; in checked studies unresolved V genes cover under half, and the rest lacks a known reason. In this sample the table shows around 60,000 clones, 80% to 95% of which occur a single time. The leading ten clones occupy more than 3.5% of the sample. Sequences were obtained from PBMCs. The receptors here all came from a human donor in good health. Some clones in this sample may be carry-over from other donors' samples.

The rearrangement links TRBV23-1 to TRBJ2-6; 9 bases fit TRBD1. TRBV23-1 has ORF status, its function being uncertain. The J segment lost 3 bases and the V segment lost 6 bases, leaving 12 bases of the junction unmatched. The CDR3 has 18 amino acids. The CDR3 sequence: CASSRGTGHVRGANVLTF. The CDR3 bases are TGCGCCAGCAGCCGAGGGACAGGGCACGTTCGTGGGGCCAACGTCCTGACTTTC.

This chain links TRBV7-9 with TRBJ2-1; 10 nucleotides line up with TRBD1. The CDR3 runs to 16 residues. Germline CDR1 is SEHNR and CDR2 is FQNEAQ (reference sequence). J lost 3 bases, V lost 5 bases, and 7 bases had no gene match. The CDR3 is CASSRRGQGNYNEQFF. Written as DNA, the CDR3 is TGTGCCAGCAGCCGCCGGGGACAGGGGAACTACAATGAGCAGTTCTTC.

V is TRBV5-6 and J is TRBJ2-5, with 10 bases fitting TRBD2. Germline assignment: CDR1 SGHDT and CDR2 YYEEEE. Trimming took 0 bases from V and 5 from J; bases not matched to a gene: 7. The CDR3 covers 16 residues. CDR3 in DNA: TGTGCCAGCAGCTTGGAAGCGGGAGGGTCGCGGGAGACCCAGTACTTC. Amino acid sequence: CASSLEAGGSRETQYF.

The J gene is TRBJ1-2, the V gene TRBV27; 7 positions match TRBD1. Germline V gene lookup returns CDR1 MNHEY and CDR2 SMNVEV (reference sequence). The CDR3 is made up of 14 amino acids. J lost 1 base, V lost 6 bases, and 5 bases had no gene match. DNA of the CDR3: TGTGCCAGCAGACGACAGGGAAATAACTATGGCTACACCTTC. Its translation: CASRRQGNNYGYTF.

The chain employs TRBV6-1 and TRBJ2-7; TRBD1 aligns across 11 bases. With 6 bases clipped from V and 3 bases from J, the junction kept 7 bases outside the gene matches. CDR3 length: 15 residues. CDR1 is MNHNS, CDR2 SASEGT, per germline. CDR3 sequence (DNA): TGTGCCAGCAGCTCCGGGGGGACAGGGGGCTACGAGCAGTACTTC. Translation gives CASSSGGTGGYEQYF.

The chain recombines TRBV2 with TRBJ2-3, with 8 bases identical to TRBD2. This CDR3 is built from 14 residues. Trimming removed 11 bases from V and 0 bases from J; junction bases left unmatched: 7. Germline-derived CDR1 and CDR2 are SNHLY and FYNNEI. This chain's CDR3 is CARPTSDSTDTQYF. The CDR3 region has the DNA TGTGCCCGACCGACTAGCGATAGCACAGATACGCAGTATTTT.

The chain carries TRBV6-1 and TRBJ1-2; no firm D call. The germline gives CDR1 MNHNS, CDR2 SASEGT. V dropped 2 bases and J dropped 5 bases, with 12 bases sitting between them. The CDR3 spans 14 residues. The CDR3 is CASSEYSLWYGYTF. CDR3 sequence (DNA): TGTGCCAGCAGTGAATACTCCTTATGGTATGGCTACACCTTC.

The chain couples TRBV28 to TRBJ2-7; 9 bases agree with TRBD1. Trimming took 3 bases from V and 4 from J; bases not matched to a gene: 10. The CDR3 length is 16 residues. Germline CDR1 is MDHEN and CDR2 is SYDVKM. The CDR3 region is CASSFFGTGSRYEQYF. The DNA of the CDR3 is TGTGCCAGCAGTTTTTTCGGGACAGGGTCAAGGTACGAGCAGTACTTC.

The V gene is TRBV18, the J gene TRBJ2-4; D is perhaps TRBD1 (6 bases). Germline loops: CDR1 KGHSH, CDR2 LQKENI. This CDR3 has 13 amino acids. V lost 4 bases and J lost 6, with 10 bases in between. CDR3 residues: CASSQQGTNIQYF. Written as DNA, the CDR3 is TGTGCCAGCTCACAGCAGGGGACAAACATTCAGTACTTC.

This clone is deemed medium-sized (0.01 to 0.1%). V is TRBV4-3 and J is TRBJ1-1, with 7 positions matching TRBD1. Germline V gene sequence: CDR1 LGHNA, CDR2 YSLEER. Trimming took 0 bases from V and 7 from J; bases not matched to a gene: 8. The CDR3 totals 15 residues. This CDR3 is CASSQDRAAGGEAFF. CDR3 bases: TGCGCCAGCAGCCAAGATCGCGCGGCAGGGGGTGAAGCTTTCTTT.

The V gene is TRBV5-1, the J gene TRBJ2-2; tentatively, D is TRBD1 (6 bases). The CDR3 extends over 16 amino acids. CDR1 is SGHRS, CDR2 YFSETQ, per germline. V was clipped by 4 bases and J by 6 bases, with 19 bases between them. CDR3 nucleotide sequence: TGCGCCAGCAGCATTGGGGTAACAGGGACGTCCGGGGAGCTGTTTTTT. As protein: CASSIGVTGTSGELFF.

This clone showed up just once. The genes are TRBV7-2 and TRBJ1-5, with 7 bases lining up with TRBD1. Unmatched junction bases numbered 6, after V lost 3 bases and J lost 7 bases. CDR3 length: 14 residues. Germline CDR1 is SGHTA and CDR2 is FQGNSA. For the CDR3, the DNA is TGTGCCAGCAGCTTTGGGACAGTGGACCAGCCCCAGCATTTT. Translated, it gives CASSFGTVDQPQHF.

The chain links TRBV9 to TRBJ2-3, with 11 bases fitting TRBD2. The V gene's germline CDR1 is SGDLS and CDR2 YYNGEE. The ends lost 0 bases at V and 7 bases at J; junction bases unmatched: 7. The CDR3 is 16 amino acids. CDR3 region: CASSVEISGGANTQYF. For the CDR3, the DNA is TGTGCCAGCAGCGTAGAGATTAGCGGGGGGGCAAATACGCAGTATTTT.

This chain joins TRBV5-1 and TRBJ2-7, with 7 bases matching TRBD2. This CDR3 has 14 amino acids. The V segment lost 2 bases and the J segment 1 base; nucleotides outside the gene matches: 3. CDR1 SGHRS and CDR2 YFSETQ come from the germline V gene. The CDR3 spells CASSFSSGSYEQYF. In DNA form, the CDR3 reads TGCGCCAGCAGCTTCTCTAGCGGATCCTACGAGCAGTACTTC.